The clone carrying this T cell receptor (beta chain) was seen ten or more times. What it recognizes is unknown. This entry belongs to a study of T cells in Graves' hyperthyroidism and ophthalmopathy. General study findings and limits: Also found in blood were most expanded thyroid clonotypes above 0.001.

Criteria for exclusion of patients were uncontrolled infection, other autoimmune disease, pregnancy or lactation. Cells are PBMCs isolated from roughly 9.2 ml of fresh blood. Researchers took RNA transcripts and amplified the TCR beta CDR3 regions from them. HTBI primers were the set used in a first-round RT-PCR of the TCR CDR3. TCRdb processed the multiplex PCR reads anew with MiXCR; each CDR3 protein has one entry. Of around 500,000 distinct CDR3 sequences in the sample, around an eighth were seen once. The CDR3 sequence is 15 residues long. The V end was cut by 1 base, the J end by 2 bases, with 13 bases between. Germline CDR1 and CDR2: DFQATT and SNEGSKA (reference sequence).

The chain couples TRBV20-1 to TRBJ2-3; weak D call: TRBD2 (5 bases). The sample consisted of blood. The origin of this receptor is a woman aged 18-29 years with Graves' hyperthyroidism. The CDR3 coding sequence is TGCAGTGCTAGAGTCGGTCTAGCAAACACAGATACGCAGTATTTT. Its protein product is CSARVGLANTDTQYF.